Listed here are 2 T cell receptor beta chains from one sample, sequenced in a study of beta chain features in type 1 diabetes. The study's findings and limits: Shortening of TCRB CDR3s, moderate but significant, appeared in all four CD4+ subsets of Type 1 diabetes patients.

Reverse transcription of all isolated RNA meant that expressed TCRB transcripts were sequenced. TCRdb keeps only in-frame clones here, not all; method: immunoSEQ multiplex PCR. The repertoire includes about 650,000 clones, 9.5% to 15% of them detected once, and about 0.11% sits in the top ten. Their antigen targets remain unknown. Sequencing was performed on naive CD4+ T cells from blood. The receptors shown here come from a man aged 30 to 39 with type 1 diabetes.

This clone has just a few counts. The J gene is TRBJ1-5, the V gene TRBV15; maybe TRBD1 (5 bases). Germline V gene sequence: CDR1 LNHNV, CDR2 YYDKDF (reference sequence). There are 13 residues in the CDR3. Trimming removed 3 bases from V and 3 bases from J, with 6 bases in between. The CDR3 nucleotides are TGTGCCACCAGCAGGACAGCCAATCAGCCCCAGCATTTT. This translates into CATSRTANQPQHF.

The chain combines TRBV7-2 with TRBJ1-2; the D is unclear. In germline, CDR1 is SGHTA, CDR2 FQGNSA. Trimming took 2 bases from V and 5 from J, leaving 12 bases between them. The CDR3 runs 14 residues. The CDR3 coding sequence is TGTGCCAGCAGCTTATTAGGCCGGCAGTATGGCTACACCTTC. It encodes CASSLLGRQYGYTF.